This TCR beta chain is drawn from a study of CD8 T cells in ankylosing spondylitis. Germline loops: CDR1 SGHAT, CDR2 FQDESV (reference sequence). The CDR3 spans 13 residues. V lost 5 bases to trimming and J lost 3 bases, with 10 bases between them. This clonotype was recorded a few times. Its antigen is as yet unknown. Points from the study as a whole: Seemingly distinctive of ankylosing spondylitis blood was a TCR beta motif formed by eight highly homologous variants. There were earlier reports of some motif variants in reactive arthritis synovial fluid and blood. Disease-linked clones reportedly showed significant enrichment in matched ankylosing spondylitis synovial fluid.

As the method for making TCR beta libraries, quantitative 5'-RACE with molecular barcodes was used. TCRdb reanalysed the 5' RACE reads using MiXCR and keeps one entry per CDR3 protein. The repertoire holds about 330,000 distinct CDR3 sequences, with under 8.5% as singletons. This sequence joins TRBV11-1 and TRBJ1-1, with D perhaps matching TRBD1 (5 bases). The source is a male donor with ankylosing spondylitis. Specimen: blood, either unsorted or a sorted T cell fraction (not recorded which). The CDR3 spells CASSLGTYTEAFF. The DNA for the CDR3 is TGTGCCAGCAGCCTCGGGACTTACACTGAAGCTTTCTTT.